The clone carrying this T cell receptor beta chain appeared a single time. The antigen is unknown. Sequenced by immunoSEQ multiplex PCR; TCRdb stores in-frame clones only, minus some. Of some 140,000 clones detected, about 82% appear once; the ten largest clones hold 2% to 2.5%. CDR1 is MGHRA and CDR2 is YSYEKL in the germline V gene. The CDR3 is 14 residues long. V was clipped by 0 bases and J by 4 bases, with 9 bases between them. These data originate in a study of cytomegalovirus exposure and HLA in healthy donors. Notes on the study in general: It was reported that the classifier diagnosed cytomegalovirus status with high specificity and sensitivity in both the original and validation cohorts. Later, an analysis found that TCR clusters from the first cohort tended to co-occur in the roughly 110 validation repertoires. The study listed approximately 160 cytomegalovirus-associated TCR beta chains.

The chain couples TRBV4-1 to TRBJ2-5; D is perhaps TRBD2 (6 bases). Sequenced: PBMCs. This receptor was identified in a human donor in good health. CDR3 bases: TGCGCCAGCAGCCAAGAAGGAGGGGCAGAGACCCAGTACTTC. This codes for CASSQEGGAETQYF.